This entry lists 21 T cell receptor beta chains sequenced from one sample in a study of cytomegalovirus exposure and HLA in healthy donors. In the PCR, 60 Vbeta and 13 Jbeta primers were used. Repertoires were generated with immunoSEQ multiplex PCR, while TCRdb's copy carries only in-frame clones and drops some. Of 100,000 or so clones in the sample, approximately 77% are singletons; the top ten hold less than 5%. Sequencing was carried out using PBMCs. These receptors were obtained from a woman in her 40s in good health and CMV-seronegative.

In its sample, this clone was seen a few times. The CDR3 DNA reads as TGTGCCAGCAGATCCCTCGCGGAGAGCTACACCTTC. This codes for CASRSLAESYTF. V usage is TRBV5-6 and J usage is TRBJ1-2; D not certain. The CDR3 totals 12 residues. Per the germline V gene, CDR1 is SGHDT and CDR2 is YYEEEE. The ends were cut back, 5 bases at V and 9 bases at J, with 14 bases in the middle.

This clone was found once. J is TRBJ2-1 and V is TRBV29-1, with D possibly matching TRBD2 (7 bases). Looked up from germline, CDR1 is SQVTM and CDR2 is ANQGSEA. The CDR3 sequence is 13 residues long. Deletions cut 4 bases from V and 9 bases from J, with 16 bases between. In DNA form, the CDR3 reads TGCAGCGTTGCATGGCGGGGGCCGGGTGAGCAGTTCTTC. Translated: CSVAWRGPGEQFF.

The chain combines TRBV4-2 with TRBJ1-1, with D perhaps TRBD1 (6 bases). The CDR3 runs to 17 residues. Trimming pared 0 bases from V and 3 bases from J, leaving 17 bases between. Germline CDR1 is LGHNA and CDR2 is YNFKEQ. CDR3 loop: CASSQDSGTRGDTEAFF. In nucleotides, the CDR3 is TGTGCCAGCAGCCAAGATTCCGGGACACGGGGTGACACTGAAGCTTTCTTT.

V gene TRBV19 combines with J gene TRBJ2-2, with a possible D match to TRBD2 (6 bases). CDR3 length equals 15 residues. Trimming took 3 bases from V and 7 from J, leaving 15 bases between them. The germline V gene encodes CDR1 LNHDA and CDR2 SQIVND (reference sequence). The CDR3 region is CASSMVGGLGGELFF. In nucleotides, the CDR3 is TGTGCCAGTAGTATGGTGGGAGGCCTGGGCGGGGAGCTGTTTTTT.

The chain combines TRBV7-8 with TRBJ1-5; the D gene is possibly TRBD1 (5 bases). This CDR3 spans 13 amino acids. The V and J ends lost 5 bases and 3 bases respectively, with 8 bases between them. The germline V gene encodes CDR1 SGHVS and CDR2 FQNEAQ. DNA of the CDR3: TGTGCCAGCAGCCAAGGGGCCAATCAGCCCCAGCATTTT. Residues: CASSQGANQPQHF.

Of note for this clone: Different DNA sequences within this sample yield the same CDR3. The chain carries TRBV2 and TRBJ1-4; 12 bases map to TRBD1. V dropped 8 bases and J dropped 2; count of bases not matched to a gene: 9. This CDR3 is 17 amino acids long. CDR1 SNHLY and CDR2 FYNNEI come from the germline V gene. CDR3 DNA: TGTGCCAGCCGATGGGGACAGGGGGCTCTGACTAATGAAAAACTGTTTTTT. Encoded protein: CASRWGQGALTNEKLFF.

The V call is TRBV9, the J call TRBJ1-1, with 7 bases identical to TRBD1. This CDR3 comprises 18 residues. Germline CDR1 reads SGDLS; CDR2 reads YYNGEE. V trimming: 4 bases; J trimming: 0 bases; junction bases outside the gene matches: 15. CDR3 nucleotides: TGTGCCAGCAGCCCTCGACTACGGGACAGTACCATGAACACTGAAGCTTTCTTT. Amino acid sequence: CASSPRLRDSTMNTEAFF. The full variable domain, completed using reference TRBV9 and TRBJ1-1, is DSGVTQTPKHLITATGQRVTLRCSPRSGDLSVYWYQQSLDQGLQFLIQYYNGEERAKGNILERFSAQQFPDLHSELNLSSLELGDSALYFCASSPRLRDSTMNTEAFFGQGTRLTVV.

This chain joins TRBV6-1 and TRBJ1-6; a weak D match, TRBD1 (6 bases). This CDR3 spans 14 amino acids. CDR1 and CDR2 from the germline V gene are MNHNS and SASEGT. V gave up 4 bases and J gave up 7 bases, with 11 bases separating them. The CDR3, as DNA: TGTGCCAGCAGTGCCCGACAGGAGAATTCACCCCTCCACTTT. Its translation: CASSARQENSPLHF.

The chain carries TRBV5-6 and TRBJ1-1, with TRBD1 matching 7 bases. The junction had 8 bases not matched to a gene; V was cut back by 3 bases and J by 0 bases. The CDR3 covers 16 residues. Germline V gives CDR1 SGHDT, CDR2 YYEEEE. CDR3 coding DNA: TGTGCCAGCAGCTCTCGGGGACAGTACATGAACACTGAAGCTTTCTTT. Translation gives CASSSRGQYMNTEAFF.

This clone has only a few counts. The V and J genes are TRBV5-4 and TRBJ2-3; 10 nucleotides line up with TRBD2. The CDR3 consists of 13 residues. Germline loops: CDR1 SGHNT, CDR2 YYREEE (reference sequence). The junction had 0 bases not matched to a gene; V was cut back by 4 bases and J by 4 bases. The CDR3 bases are TGTGCCAGCAGCAGCGGGGGGGCAGATACGCAGTATTTT. It codes for CASSSGGADTQYF. The full variable domain, with the rest looked up from reference TRBV5-4 and TRBJ2-3, is ETGVTQSPTHLIKTRGQQVTLRCSSQSGHNTVSWYQQALGQGPQFIFQYYREEENGRGNFPPRFSGLQFPNYSSELNVNALELDDSALYLCASSSGGADTQYFGPGTRLTVL.

This sequence joins TRBV7-2 and TRBJ2-3; D perhaps matches TRBD2 (6 bases). The germline V and J ends were trimmed by 5 bases and 8 bases, with 17 bases remaining between them. The CDR3 is 14 residues long. Germline V gene sequence: CDR1 SGHTA, CDR2 FQGNSA. CDR3 amino acids: CASSPGTLGATQYF. The DNA for the CDR3 is TGTGCCAGCAGCCCTGGGACTCTCGGGGCTACGCAGTATTTT.

The V gene is TRBV29-1, the J gene TRBJ2-7; D is unresolved. The CDR3 consists of 13 residues. The V and J ends lost 3 bases and 0 bases respectively, with 9 bases between them. Germline CDR1 and CDR2: SQVTM and ANQGSEA. As DNA, the CDR3 is TGCAGCGTTGAGTTGACTCGCTCCTACGAGCAGTACTTC. Its protein product is CSVELTRSYEQYF.

The chain joins TRBV30 to TRBJ2-2, with D perhaps TRBD2 (6 bases). Trimming left V 3 bases short and J 3 bases short, with 11 bases between. Per germline, CDR1 GTSNPN and CDR2 SVGIG (reference sequence). This CDR3 region has 14 residues. The CDR3 region is CAWSRDFYTGELFF. CDR3 sequence (DNA): TGTGCCTGGAGCCGGGACTTCTACACCGGGGAGCTGTTTTTT.

This clone was seen a handful of times. The CDR3 bases are TGTGCCAGCAGCCAAGCTGACAGGCCTCGACTTGAAGCTTTCTTT. Amino acids: CASSQADRPRLEAFF. The chain recombines TRBV14 with TRBJ1-1, with D perhaps TRBD1 (6 bases). Trimming took off 1 base at V and 7 bases at J, with 16 bases between the two ends. CDR1 is SGHDN and CDR2 is FVKESK in the germline V gene. This CDR3 is built from 15 residues.

This rearrangement joins TRBV7-9 to TRBJ1-4; 7 bases fit TRBD1. J was trimmed by 4 bases and V by 2 bases; bases with no gene match: 4. The CDR3 is 15 residues long. Germline values: CDR1 SEHNR, CDR2 FQNEAQ (reference sequence). CDR3 sequence (DNA): TGTGCCAGCAGCTTAAAGGGGGCAATTAATGAAAAACTGTTTTTT. It is translated as CASSLKGAINEKLFF.

This clone was detected a few times. The chain recombines TRBV6-1 with TRBJ1-1; D gene ambiguous. Trimming removed 2 bases at V and 3 bases at J, with 7 bases between. The germline CDR1 and CDR2 sequences are MNHNS and SASEGT. The CDR3 length is 13 residues. CDR3 sequence reads: CASSEREDTEAFF. Here the CDR3 DNA reads TGTGCCAGCAGTGAACGGGAGGACACTGAAGCTTTCTTT.

DNA for the CDR3: TGTGCCACCAGCAGACGGGGGGTTAATGAAAAACTGTTTTTT. Its protein is CATSRRGVNEKLFF. The V gene is TRBV15, the J gene TRBJ1-4; D is perhaps TRBD1 (5 bases). This CDR3 comprises 14 residues. Looked up from germline, CDR1 is LNHNV and CDR2 is YYDKDF (reference sequence). The V end was cut by 2 bases, the J end by 4 bases, with 8 bases between.

This clone was detected once. The V gene is TRBV7-8, the J gene TRBJ1-1; 11 bases are shared with TRBD1. Germline assignment: CDR1 SGHVS and CDR2 FQNEAQ. Unmatched junction bases numbered 5, after V lost 6 bases and J lost 5 bases. The CDR3 consists of 14 residues. The CDR3 region is CASRLGQGVTEAFF. In DNA, the CDR3 is TGTGCCAGCAGGTTGGGACAGGGGGTGACTGAAGCTTTCTTT. Full variable domain (rest looked up from reference TRBV7-8 and TRBJ1-1): GAGVSQSPRYKVAKRGQDVALRCDPISGHVSLFWYQQALGQGPEFLTYFQNEAQLDKSGLPSDRFFAERPEGSVSTLKIQRTQQEDSAVYLCASRLGQGVTEAFFGQGTRLTVV.

This clone was detected only a few times. The chain employs TRBV7-2 and TRBJ2-2; tentative D call: TRBD1 (6 bases). Germline V lookup: CDR1 SGHTA, CDR2 FQGNSA. V lost 5 bases, J lost 7 bases, and 17 bases lay in between. The CDR3 is 15 amino acids. The CDR3 loop reads CASSLIQGMGGELFF. CDR3 bases: TGTGCCAGCAGCCTGATACAGGGAATGGGCGGGGAGCTGTTTTTT. The entire variable domain, with the rest obtained from reference TRBV7-2 and TRBJ2-2, is as follows: GAGVSQSPSNKVTEKGKDVELRCDPISGHTALYWYRQSLGQGLEFLIYFQGNSAPDKSGLPSDRFSAERTGGSVSTLTIQRTQQEDSAVYLCASSLIQGMGGELFFGEGSRLTVL.

This clone has a single count. This chain's CDR3 is CASSISGFLDNEQFF. The CDR3 DNA is TGTGCCAGCAGCATCTCAGGGTTCCTTGACAATGAGCAGTTCTTC. The chain couples TRBV5-4 to TRBJ2-1; perhaps TRBD1 as D (5 bases). The CDR3 totals 15 residues. Between the trimmed V and J ends, which lost 4 bases and 5 bases, there was a span of 16 bases. The germline V gene encodes CDR1 SGHNT and CDR2 YYREEE (reference sequence).

This rearrangement joins TRBV5-1 to TRBJ1-1; 7 bases fit TRBD1. The junction had 10 bases not matched to a gene; V was cut back by 4 bases and J by 10 bases. The CDR3 consists of 13 residues. Germline lookup yields CDR1 SGHRS and CDR2 YFSETQ. CDR3 residues: CASSEGQVIGAFF. CDR3 nucleotide sequence: TGCGCCAGCAGCGAAGGACAGGTCATTGGAGCTTTCTTT.